This T cell receptor beta chain was identified during a study of blood T cell repertoires in COVID-19. Sequenced by immunoSEQ multiplex PCR; TCRdb stores in-frame clones only, minus some. The table has fewer than 500,000 clones, roughly nine tenths seen once. The CDR3 totals 16 residues. With V trimmed by 4 bases and J by 0 bases, 3 bases remained unmatched. Germline V gives CDR1 MNHEY, CDR2 SVGAGI. The sequence was obtained from a woman aged 18-29 years with acute COVID-19. The chain uses TRBV6-5 and TRBJ1-3; 10 bases agree with TRBD1. The sample comprised PBMCs or T cells enriched from blood (not recorded which). DNA for the CDR3: TGTGCCAGCAGTTGGGGACAGGGGAGCTCTGGAAACACCATATATTTT. It encodes CASSWGQGSSGNTIYF.